Below, 10 T cell receptor beta chains from the same sample are listed, as sequenced in a study of blood T cell repertoires in COVID-19. The method was immunoSEQ multiplex PCR; TCRdb's version includes in-frame clones alone and lacks a portion of them. Of 350,000 to 400,000 clones in the sample, about 87% were seen once. Sequences were obtained from PBMCs or T cells enriched from blood (not recorded which). All receptors derive from a man aged 40-49 years in a cohort exposed to, infected with or recovered from COVID-19 (not recorded which).

This clone occurred a few times. The chain is built from TRBV2 and TRBJ1-1; the D gene is possibly TRBD1 (5 bases). The CDR3 is 12 amino acids. Germline V CDR1 and CDR2: SNHLY, FYNNEI. The ends were cut back, 7 bases at V and 8 bases at J, with 14 bases in the middle. For the CDR3, the DNA is TGTGCCAGCACCCACGACAGCGACGAAGCTTTCTTT. As protein: CASTHDSDEAFF. Full variable domain (remainder filled in from reference TRBV2 and TRBJ1-1): EPEVTQTPSHQVTQMGQEVILRCVPISNHLYFYWYRQILGQKVEFLVSFYNNEISEKSEIFDDQFSVERPDGSNFTLKIRSTKLEDSAMYFCASTHDSDEAFFGQGTRLTVV.

This clone was seen a few times. The chain carries TRBV5-1 and TRBJ2-7; possible D gene TRBD2, 5 bases. The CDR3 sequence is 13 residues long. Per the germline V gene, CDR1 is SGHRS and CDR2 is YFSETQ. Trimming left V 1 base short and J 2 bases short, with 7 bases between. The CDR3 DNA reads TGCGCCAGCAGCTTGCCGGGAACCTACGAGCAGTACTTC. Translation gives CASSLPGTYEQYF.

Here the CDR3 reads CASSPDRHGGANVLTF. CDR3 in DNA: TGTGCCAGTAGTCCAGATCGACATGGTGGGGCCAACGTCCTGACTTTC. V is TRBV19 and J is TRBJ2-6; no reliable D call. CDR1 is LNHDA and CDR2 is SQIVND in the germline V gene (reference sequence). Between the trimmed V and J ends, which lost 5 bases and 3 bases, there was a span of 14 bases. CDR3 size: 16 residues. Combining the CDR3 with reference TRBV19 and TRBJ2-6 gives the whole variable domain DGGITQSPKYLFRKEGQNVTLSCEQNLNHDAMYWYRQDPGQGLRLIYYSQIVNDFQKGDIAEGYSVSREKKESFPLTVTSAQKNPTAFYLCASSPDRHGGANVLTFGAGSRLTVL.

The J gene is TRBJ1-1, the V gene TRBV5-1, with D uncertain. The CDR3 has 13 residues. With 0 bases removed from V and 6 bases from J, the gap between germline ends came to 9 bases. Germline assignment: CDR1 SGHRS and CDR2 YFSETQ. This CDR3 is CASSLAGRSEAFF. The CDR3 DNA sequence: TGCGCCAGCAGCTTGGCCGGGAGATCTGAAGCTTTCTTT.

The rearrangement joins TRBV10-3 to TRBJ1-6; the D gene is possibly TRBD1 (5 bases). This CDR3 spans 13 amino acids. The germline V and J ends were trimmed by 10 bases and 4 bases, with 11 bases remaining between them. Germline V gene lookup returns CDR1 ENHRY and CDR2 SYGVKD. This CDR3 reads CATGQPYNSPLHF. The CDR3 region has the DNA TGTGCCACAGGACAACCTTATAATTCACCCCTCCACTTT.

The V and J genes are TRBV19 and TRBJ2-1, with D hard to call. V shed 0 bases and J shed 6 bases, with 9 bases lying between them. Germline loops: CDR1 LNHDA, CDR2 SQIVND (reference sequence). The CDR3 covers 14 residues. This CDR3 is CASSIDPSRNEQFF. The CDR3 DNA follows: TGTGCCAGTAGTATAGATCCGTCGCGCAATGAGCAGTTCTTC.

The V and J genes are TRBV24-1 and TRBJ2-1; 10 bases are shared with TRBD2. CDR3 length: 16 residues. The J segment lost 7 bases and the V segment lost 1 base, leaving 6 bases of the junction unmatched. Germline CDR1 KGHDR, CDR2 SFDVKD. The CDR3 protein is CATSDFVASGSNEQFF. As DNA, the CDR3 is TGTGCCACCAGTGATTTTGTAGCTAGCGGGAGTAATGAGCAGTTCTTC.

This sequence joins TRBV29-1 and TRBJ1-3; D is possibly TRBD1 (6 bases). The germline V and J ends were trimmed by 7 bases and 4 bases, with 17 bases remaining between them. The CDR3 covers 14 residues. CDR1 is SQVTM, CDR2 ANQGSEA, per germline. CDR3 in amino acids: CSATTGSLGNTIYF. In DNA, the CDR3 is TGCAGCGCGACGACAGGCTCGCTCGGAAACACCATATATTTT.

This clone was counted between two and nine times. J is TRBJ1-1 and V is TRBV7-9; D perhaps matches TRBD1 (6 bases). The V end lost 5 bases, the J end lost 6 bases, and 16 bases lay between the germline ends. This CDR3 has 14 amino acids. Germline CDR1 reads SEHNR; CDR2 reads FQNEAQ (reference sequence). In DNA, the CDR3 is TGTGCCAGCAGCGCCTGGGGGGGGCAGGCTGAAGCTTTCTTT. Its protein is CASSAWGGQAEAFF.

This chain uses TRBV6-4 with TRBJ2-1, with 10 bases identical to TRBD2. The trim removed 3 bases at V and 2 bases at J, leaving 4 bases unmatched. The germline V gene has CDR1 MRHNA and CDR2 SNTAGT. This CDR3 comprises 16 residues. CDR3 sequence: CASSDLSGRAYNEQFF. CDR3 sequence (DNA): TGTGCCAGCAGTGATCTCAGCGGGAGGGCCTACAATGAGCAGTTCTTC.